The 25 T cell receptor beta chains below come from one sample, sequenced in a study of T cell changes during pregnancy in multiple sclerosis. Sequencing used immunoSEQ multiplex PCR; TCRdb keeps in-frame clones, though not all of them. Among tens of thousands of clones listed, 90% to 95% were seen once. Sequenced here: CD4+ T cells from peripheral blood mononuclear cells, sampled after pregnancy. These receptors all come from a female donor with multiple sclerosis, enrolled in a pregnancy study.

J is TRBJ2-5 and V is TRBV28; D possibly corresponds to TRBD1 (6 bases). The CDR3 consists of 13 residues. Germline assignment: CDR1 MDHEN and CDR2 SYDVKM. Trimming took 4 bases from V and 3 from J, leaving 9 bases between them. The CDR3 sequence: CASSSSGEETQYF. The DNA of the CDR3 is TGTGCCAGCAGTTCGTCAGGGGAAGAGACCCAGTACTTC.

This chain uses TRBV5-1 with TRBJ2-5; 9 bases line up with TRBD2. The CDR3 has 15 amino acids. V lost 2 bases to trimming and J lost 2 bases; unmatched junction nucleotides: 4. CDR1 is SGHRS, CDR2 YFSETQ, per germline. The CDR3 bases are TGCGCCAGCAGCTTTAGCGGGAGTGAGCAAGAGACCCAGTACTTC. It translates to CASSFSGSEQETQYF. Full variable domain (rest looked up from reference TRBV5-1 and TRBJ2-5): KAGVTQTPRYLIKTRGQQVTLSCSPISGHRSVSWYQQTPGQGLQFLFEYFSETQRNKGNFPGRFSGRQFSNSRSEMNVSTLELGDSALYLCASSFSGSEQETQYFGPGTRLLVL.

The chain combines TRBV5-4 with TRBJ2-2; D is undetermined. The germline gives CDR1 SGHNT, CDR2 YYREEE (reference sequence). This CDR3 has 12 residues. With 4 bases removed from V and 1 base from J, the gap between germline ends came to 2 bases. The CDR3, as DNA: TGTGCCAGCAGCCAGAACACCGGGGAGCTGTTTTTT. The encoded protein is CASSQNTGELFF.

The chain joins TRBV28 to TRBJ2-2; 7 positions match TRBD1. CDR3 length: 16 residues. CDR1 and CDR2 (germline): MDHEN, SYDVKM. The junction had 12 bases not matched to a gene; V was cut back by 7 bases and J by 4 bases. Here the CDR3 reads CASNSGTALITGELFF. DNA for the CDR3: TGTGCCAGCAATTCGGGGACAGCGCTAATCACCGGGGAGCTGTTTTTT.

The chain recombines TRBV30 with TRBJ1-2; tentatively, D is TRBD1 (5 bases). CDR3 size: 12 residues. Germline assignment: CDR1 GTSNPN and CDR2 SVGIG (reference sequence). Trimming left V 0 bases short and J 7 bases short, with 9 bases between. CDR3 in DNA: TGTGCCTGGAGTGTAAGGGGCCCTGGCTACACCTTC. This gives the protein CAWSVRGPGYTF.

The chain carries TRBV2 and TRBJ1-2; no clear D gene. The germline V gene has CDR1 SNHLY and CDR2 FYNNEI. V gave up 6 bases and J gave up 5 bases, with 19 bases separating them. CDR3 length: 15 amino acids. The CDR3 sequence is CASRPWAGKSYGYTF. The CDR3 DNA reads TGTGCCAGCAGGCCGTGGGCAGGAAAAAGTTATGGCTACACCTTC.

This chain uses TRBV12-5 with TRBJ2-3, with D maybe TRBD2 (5 bases). CDR1 and CDR2 from the germline V gene are LGHNT and FRNRAP. This CDR3 spans 15 amino acids. V was trimmed by 2 bases and J by 8 bases, leaving 17 bases between them. The CDR3 nucleotides are TGTGCTAGTGGTTTGCTGACCCCGACGGGGAGTACGCAGTATTTT. Protein: CASGLLTPTGSTQYF.

The chain joins TRBV28 to TRBJ2-2; D perhaps matches TRBD2 (6 bases). The CDR3 is 15 residues long. With 2 bases removed from V and 4 bases from J, the gap between germline ends came to 11 bases. CDR1 is MDHEN and CDR2 is SYDVKM in the germline V gene. DNA for the CDR3: TGTGCCAGCAGTTTAGGCCTAGCGAGCACCGGGGAGCTGTTTTTT. It is translated as CASSLGLASTGELFF. The full variable domain, in which reference TRBV28 and TRBJ2-2 provide the parts outside the CDR3, is DVKVTQSSRYLVKRTGEKVFLECVQDMDHENMFWYRQDPGLGLRLIYFSYDVKMKEKGDIPEGYSVSREKKERFSLILESASTNQTSMYLCASSLGLASTGELFFGEGSRLTVL.

The chain is built from TRBV5-8 and TRBJ2-7; TRBD1 is a possible D gene (5 bases). Trimming took 5 bases from V and 3 from J, leaving 15 bases between them. CDR1 and CDR2 from the germline V gene are SGHTS and YDEGEE. The CDR3 has 14 amino acids. In DNA, the CDR3 is TGTGCCAGCAGTTCTACCAACAGGTTCTACGAGCAGTACTTC. This codes for CASSSTNRFYEQYF.

Only a few counts were recorded for this clone. The chain couples TRBV30 to TRBJ1-1, with 7 bases identical to TRBD1. Germline values: CDR1 GTSNPN, CDR2 SVGIG (reference sequence). CDR3 length equals 12 residues. CDR3 coding DNA: TGTGTCTTCGAAGGGGGGACAGCAAAAGCTTTCTTT. The encoded protein is CVFEGGTAKAFF.

This clone came up once. The chain recombines TRBV18 with TRBJ2-3; 7 nucleotides line up with TRBD1. Germline assignment: CDR1 KGHSH and CDR2 LQKENI. The CDR3 is 14 amino acids. J lost 9 bases, V lost 4 bases, and 10 bases had no gene match. CDR3 coding DNA: TGTGCCAGCTCACTAGCCGGGACAGCCATCACGCAGTATTTT. This sequence encodes CASSLAGTAITQYF.

The rearrangement links TRBV5-1 to TRBJ1-1, with D perhaps matching TRBD1 (5 bases). V shed 4 bases and J shed 1 base, with 14 bases lying between them. Germline V gene lookup returns CDR1 SGHRS and CDR2 YFSETQ. The CDR3 consists of 15 residues. This CDR3 is CASSPQGTPNTEAFF. CDR3 DNA sequence: TGCGCCAGCAGCCCCCAAGGGACTCCGAACACTGAAGCTTTCTTT.

For the CDR3, the DNA is TGTGCCAGCAGTTATCCACAGGGCGGCACCGGGGAGCTGTTTTTT. Its protein is CASSYPQGGTGELFF. The chain links TRBV6-6 to TRBJ2-2; D is perhaps TRBD1 (6 bases). The CDR3 loop spans 15 amino acids. V was trimmed by 3 bases and J by 4 bases, leaving 12 bases between them. The germline V gene has CDR1 MNHNY and CDR2 SVGAGI (reference sequence).

The gene calls are TRBV5-5 and TRBJ2-2; 9 bases align to TRBD2. Trimming took 2 bases from V and 1 from J; bases not matched to a gene: 0. CDR3 length: 15 amino acids. Germline V CDR1 and CDR2: SGHKS, YYEKEE (reference sequence). CDR3 loop: CASSLAGGNTGELFF. As DNA, the CDR3 is TGTGCCAGCAGCTTAGCGGGAGGGAACACCGGGGAGCTGTTTTTT.

The chain is built from TRBV5-1 and TRBJ1-3; D is undetermined. The V and J ends lost 4 bases and 2 bases respectively, with 10 bases between them. There are 14 residues in the CDR3. The germline V gene has CDR1 SGHRS and CDR2 YFSETQ. The CDR3 is CASSPEGAGNTIYF. CDR3 bases: TGCGCCAGCAGCCCGGAGGGTGCTGGAAACACCATATATTTT.

V usage is TRBV11-2 and J usage is TRBJ2-7, with 8 bases aligning to TRBD1. This CDR3 contains 15 residues. V gave up 6 bases and J gave up 1 base; unmatched junction bases: 8. Germline values: CDR1 SGHAT, CDR2 FQNNGV. The CDR3 region has the DNA TGTGCCAGCAGGACCGGACAGGGTTATTCCTACGAGCAGTACTTC. Amino acids: CASRTGQGYSYEQYF. Full variable domain (outside the CDR3, taken from reference TRBV11-2 and TRBJ2-7): EAGVAQSPRYKIIEKRQSVAFWCNPISGHATLYWYQQILGQGPKLLIQFQNNGVVDDSQLPKDRFSAERLKGVDSTLKIQPAKLEDSAVYLCASRTGQGYSYEQYFGPGTRLTVT.

The DNA of the CDR3 is TGCGCCAGCAGCCATGCAGGGGCTGAAAAACTGTTTTTT. The encoded protein is CASSHAGAEKLFF. The J gene is TRBJ1-4, the V gene TRBV4-1; tentatively, D is TRBD1 (6 bases). The CDR3 has 13 residues. Germline V gene data show CDR1 as MGHRA and CDR2 as YSYEKL. V was cut by 3 bases and J by 7 bases, with 9 bases left in between.

V gene TRBV7-9 combines with J gene TRBJ2-5; no clear D gene. Germline-derived CDR1 and CDR2 are SEHNR and FQNEAQ (reference sequence). Trimming removed 4 bases at V and 3 bases at J, with 3 bases between. CDR3 length: 11 amino acids. The CDR3 sequence: CASSSEETQYF. As DNA, the CDR3 is TGTGCCAGCAGCTCCGAAGAGACCCAGTACTTC.

A single count supports this clone. The chain carries TRBV7-3 and TRBJ2-5; TRBD2 aligns across 11 bases. The CDR3 runs to 14 residues. Germline-derived CDR1 and CDR2 are SGHTA and FQGTGA. The ends lost 5 bases at V and 11 bases at J; junction bases unmatched: 10. CDR3 loop: CASSPTASGGPQYF. The CDR3 coding sequence is TGTGCCAGCAGCCCGACGGCTAGCGGGGGGCCACAGTACTTC.

The rearrangement joins TRBV4-1 to TRBJ1-4, with D unresolved. Trimming removed 1 base at V and 2 bases at J, with 5 bases between. Germline V gives CDR1 MGHRA, CDR2 YSYEKL. This CDR3 has 14 amino acids. The CDR3 DNA follows: TGCGCCAGCAGCCAAGGAGGCACTAATGAAAAACTGTTTTTT. Translating it yields CASSQGGTNEKLFF.

The chain links TRBV7-2 to TRBJ1-2; 8 bases are a match to TRBD1. Trimming removed 5 bases from V and 2 bases from J; junction bases left unmatched: 7. The germline CDR1 and CDR2 sequences are SGHTA and FQGNSA. The CDR3 spans 15 residues. CDR3 DNA sequence: TGTGCCAGCAGCCCCCGGACAGGGACGAACTATGGCTACACCTTC. Protein: CASSPRTGTNYGYTF.

In this sample, this clone turned up once. The chain is built from TRBV18 and TRBJ2-5, with D tentatively TRBD2 (6 bases). The germline V gene encodes CDR1 KGHSH and CDR2 LQKENI. V dropped 8 bases and J dropped 3 bases, with 13 bases sitting between them. The CDR3 is 13 residues long. CDR3 in DNA: TGTGCCAGCCGTCAGGTAGCGGAAGAGACCCAGTACTTC. Protein product: CASRQVAEETQYF.

This chain uses TRBV25-1 with TRBJ1-1; 7 bases match TRBD1. CDR1 and CDR2 from the germline V gene are MGHDK and SYGVNS. The CDR3 runs to 16 residues. Trimming took 7 bases from V and 2 from J; bases not matched to a gene: 13. For the CDR3, the DNA is TGTGCCAGCACCAGGGGGAGGCCCCCCGGCAACACTGAAGCTTTCTTT. Its translation: CASTRGRPPGNTEAFF.

The DNA for the CDR3 is TGTGCCAGCAGCTTACCCGCCTACGAGCAGTACTTC. This sequence encodes CASSLPAYEQYF. The chain is built from TRBV7-2 and TRBJ2-7; D not resolved. V was trimmed by 2 bases and J by 2 bases, leaving 4 bases between them. In germline, CDR1 is SGHTA, CDR2 FQGNSA. CDR3 size: 12 residues.

The rearrangement uses TRBV5-1 and TRBJ2-1; 7 bases are shared with TRBD2. The germline CDR1 and CDR2 sequences are SGHRS and YFSETQ. CDR3 size: 17 residues. Trimming at V came to 3 bases and at J to 7 bases, leaving 16 bases not matched to a gene. The DNA for the CDR3 is TGCGCCAGCAGCTCGGGGGGAGGGAGCGGGGCCAAGAATGAGCAGTTCTTC. Encoded protein: CASSSGGGSGAKNEQFF. The whole variable domain, filled in from reference TRBV5-1 and TRBJ2-1, reads KAGVTQTPRYLIKTRGQQVTLSCSPISGHRSVSWYQQTPGQGLQFLFEYFSETQRNKGNFPGRFSGRQFSNSRSEMNVSTLELGDSALYLCASSSGGGSGAKNEQFFGPGTRLTVL.